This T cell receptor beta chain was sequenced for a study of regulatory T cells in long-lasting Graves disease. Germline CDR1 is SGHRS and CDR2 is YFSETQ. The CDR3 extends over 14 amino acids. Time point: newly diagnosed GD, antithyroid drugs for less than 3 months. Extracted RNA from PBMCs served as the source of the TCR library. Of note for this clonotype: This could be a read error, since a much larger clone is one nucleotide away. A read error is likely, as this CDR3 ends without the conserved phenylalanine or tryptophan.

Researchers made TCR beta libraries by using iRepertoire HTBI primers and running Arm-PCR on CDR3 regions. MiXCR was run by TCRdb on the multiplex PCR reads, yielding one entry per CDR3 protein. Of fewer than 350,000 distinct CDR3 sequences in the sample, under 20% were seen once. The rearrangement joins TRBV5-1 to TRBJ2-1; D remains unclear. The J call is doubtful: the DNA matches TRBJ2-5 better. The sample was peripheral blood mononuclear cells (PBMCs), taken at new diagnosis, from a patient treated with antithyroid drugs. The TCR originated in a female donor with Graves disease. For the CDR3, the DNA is TGCGCCAGCAGCTTCGGGCAGTCGAAAGAGACCCAGTACTCC. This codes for CASSFGQSKETQYS.